A single sample gave rise to the 21 T cell receptor beta chains below, sequenced in a study of Tregs in tolerant kidney transplant recipients. Sequencing was performed with immunoSEQ multiplex PCR; in TCRdb, only in-frame clones are kept and a portion is missing. The sample lists about 69,000 clones; around 90% were seen once. This sample comprised CD4+ T cells from blood, obtained before the transplant. The receptors were gathered from a human donor who received a combined kidney and bone marrow transplant.

This chain joins TRBV27 and TRBJ2-1, with 7 positions matching TRBD1. CDR1 is MNHEY, CDR2 SMNVEV, per germline (reference sequence). The CDR3 extends over 15 amino acids. With 2 bases clipped from V and 4 bases from J, the junction kept 5 bases outside the gene matches. The CDR3 reads CASSLRGTEYNEQFF. In DNA, the CDR3 is TGTGCCAGCAGTTTAAGGGGGACAGAATACAATGAGCAGTTCTTC.

V gene TRBV6-6 combines with J gene TRBJ2-5; the match to TRBD2 covers 7 bases. Germline CDR1 and CDR2: MNHNY and SVGAGI (reference sequence). The CDR3 spans 14 residues. V lost 2 bases and J lost 5; bases outside the gene matches: 5. CDR3 sequence reads: CASSYTSERETQYF. Written as DNA, the CDR3 is TGTGCCAGCAGTTACACTAGCGAGAGGGAGACCCAGTACTTC.

This chain links TRBV29-1 with TRBJ2-1, with 8 positions matching TRBD1. Trimming took 7 bases from V and 4 from J; bases not matched to a gene: 6. CDR3 length equals 13 residues. CDR1 and CDR2 (germline): SQVTM, ANQGSEA. CDR3 loop: CSGAGGRYNEQFF. The CDR3 region has the DNA TGCAGCGGGGCAGGGGGCAGGTACAATGAGCAGTTCTTC.

J is TRBJ1-2 and V is TRBV28, with D possibly matching TRBD1 (6 bases). This CDR3 has 14 amino acids. The V end lost 7 bases, the J end lost 8 bases, and 20 bases lay between the germline ends. Germline V gene data show CDR1 as MDHEN and CDR2 as SYDVKM. The CDR3 DNA is TGTGCCAGCAAATCACAAGACAGGCAATGGGGCTACACCTTC. This encodes CASKSQDRQWGYTF.

The chain links TRBV11-3 to TRBJ2-7; 8 bases align to TRBD1. This CDR3 contains 14 residues. Germline lookup yields CDR1 SGHNT and CDR2 YENEEA. With V trimmed by 5 bases and J by 2 bases, 5 bases remained unmatched. This chain's CDR3 is CASSTRDRPYEQYF. The CDR3 DNA reads TGTGCCAGCAGCACCCGGGACAGGCCCTACGAGCAGTACTTC.

The chain is built from TRBV28 and TRBJ2-7, with TRBD1 matching over 10 bases. J lost 6 bases, V lost 6 bases, and 11 bases had no gene match. Germline V gene data show CDR1 as MDHEN and CDR2 as SYDVKM. This CDR3 region has 15 residues. In DNA, the CDR3 is TGTGCCAGCAGCCGCGCCGGGACAGGGGCTATCGAGCAGTACTTC. Translating it yields CASSRAGTGAIEQYF. Variable domain in full (rest from reference TRBV28 and TRBJ2-7): DVKVTQSSRYLVKRTGEKVFLECVQDMDHENMFWYRQDPGLGLRLIYFSYDVKMKEKGDIPEGYSVSREKKERFSLILESASTNQTSMYLCASSRAGTGAIEQYFGPGTRLTVT.

V gene TRBV19 combines with J gene TRBJ2-1; 12 bases map to TRBD2. Looked up from germline, CDR1 is LNHDA and CDR2 is SQIVND (reference sequence). Germline trimming cut 4 bases from V and 8 bases from J; bases unmatched to any gene: 6. This CDR3 comprises 15 residues. Here the CDR3 reads CASSKLAGGSHEQFF. CDR3 nucleotides: TGTGCCAGTAGTAAACTAGCGGGAGGCTCTCATGAGCAGTTCTTC.

The chain couples TRBV27 to TRBJ2-2; 9 bases are shared with TRBD1. V lost 3 bases, J lost 4 bases, and 6 bases stayed unmatched. The CDR3 is 16 residues long. Germline CDR1 MNHEY, CDR2 SMNVEV (reference sequence). The CDR3 sequence is CASSFTGGLGTGELFF. The DNA of the CDR3 is TGTGCCAGCAGTTTTACAGGGGGCTTGGGCACCGGGGAGCTGTTTTTT.

This chain connects TRBV27 to TRBJ2-2, with TRBD1 matching 7 bases. The CDR3 contains 15 residues. V gave up 6 bases and J gave up 0 bases; unmatched junction bases: 4. Germline CDR1 MNHEY, CDR2 SMNVEV (reference sequence). The CDR3 coding sequence is TGTGCCAGCAGAACTGGACAGGCGAACACCGGGGAGCTGTTTTTT. It yields the protein CASRTGQANTGELFF.

This rearrangement joins TRBV5-1 to TRBJ2-3; 7 bases fit TRBD2. The junction had 7 bases not matched to a gene; V was cut back by 3 bases and J by 0 bases. The CDR3 has 16 amino acids. CDR1 and CDR2 from the germline V gene are SGHRS and YFSETQ. CDR3 nucleotides: TGCGCCAGCAGCTCGGGGGAGCGGGGTAGCACAGATACGCAGTATTTT. Encoded protein: CASSSGERGSTDTQYF.

This clone has just one count. CDR3 in amino acids: CSALGGGQETQYF. As DNA, the CDR3 is TGCAGCGCCTTGGGGGGAGGGCAAGAGACCCAGTACTTC. The chain joins TRBV29-1 to TRBJ2-5; TRBD2 agrees at 7 bases. Trimming cost V 7 bases and J 2 bases; bases outside gene matches: 7. The germline gives CDR1 SQVTM, CDR2 ANQGSEA. The length of the CDR3 is 13 residues.

This clone has a handful of counts. The genes are TRBV6-5 and TRBJ1-1; D unresolved. This CDR3 is built from 13 residues. Trimming shortened V by 4 bases and J by 5 bases, and 11 bases separated the two germline ends. The germline gives CDR1 MNHEY, CDR2 SVGAGI. DNA of the CDR3: TGTGCCAGCAGTTTTAATTATCGGACTGAAGCTTTCTTT. Residues: CASSFNYRTEAFF.

The gene calls are TRBV18 and TRBJ2-2; tentative D call: TRBD2 (6 bases). The V end lost 0 bases, the J end lost 3 bases, and 11 bases lay between the germline ends. The CDR3 extends over 16 amino acids. Germline lookup yields CDR1 KGHSH and CDR2 LQKENI. CDR3 bases: TGTGCCAGCTCACCACCAAATAGCGGCTACACCGGGGAGCTGTTTTTT. This gives the protein CASSPPNSGYTGELFF. The entire variable domain, with the rest obtained from reference TRBV18 and TRBJ2-2, is as follows: NAGVMQNPRHLVRRRGQEARLRCSPMKGHSHVYWYRQLPEEGLKFMVYLQKENIIDESGMPKERFSAEFPKEGPSILRIQQVVRGDSAAYFCASSPPNSGYTGELFFGEGSRLTVL.

The chain carries TRBV29-1 and TRBJ2-1; tentatively, D is TRBD2 (6 bases). CDR3 size: 13 residues. Germline V gene lookup returns CDR1 SQVTM and CDR2 ANQGSEA. V gave up 6 bases and J gave up 0 bases, with 9 bases separating them. CDR3 sequence reads: CSVAGSSYNEQFF. The CDR3 nucleotides are TGCAGCGTGGCCGGGAGCTCCTACAATGAGCAGTTCTTC.

The chain couples TRBV5-1 to TRBJ2-7, with 9 bases that match TRBD2. This CDR3 contains 15 residues. Unmatched junction bases numbered 6, after V lost 0 bases and J lost 5 bases. Germline CDR1 is SGHRS and CDR2 is YFSETQ. The CDR3 sequence: CASSLGSGRSNEQYF. CDR3 DNA: TGCGCCAGCAGCTTGGGTAGCGGGAGATCGAACGAGCAGTACTTC.

The chain recombines TRBV19 with TRBJ2-7; maybe TRBD2 (6 bases). Germline CDR1 and CDR2: LNHDA and SQIVND (reference sequence). V was cut by 3 bases and J by 0 bases, with 12 bases left in between. The CDR3 sequence is 15 residues long. The CDR3 coding sequence is TGTGCCAGTAGTATCGGCGGGATGAGCTCCTACGAGCAGTACTTC. Translation gives CASSIGGMSSYEQYF.

The V gene is TRBV6-1, the J gene TRBJ1-1, with 7 bases fitting TRBD1. V shed 6 bases, J shed 0 bases, and the junction held 7 bases outside the gene matches. CDR1 and CDR2 from the germline V gene are MNHNS and SASEGT. The CDR3 contains 15 residues. For the CDR3, the DNA is TGTGCCAGCAGCCACACAGGGGCCTTGAACACTGAAGCTTTCTTT. This translates into CASSHTGALNTEAFF.

V usage is TRBV27 and J usage is TRBJ2-1, with D perhaps matching TRBD1 (6 bases). CDR3 length equals 19 residues. The V and J ends lost 3 bases and 6 bases respectively, with 27 bases between them. Germline loops: CDR1 MNHEY, CDR2 SMNVEV (reference sequence). DNA of the CDR3: TGTGCCAGCAGTTTTGAGGGGGTTAGTCCGACCCCGGCCCGCAATGAGCAGTTCTTC. Translating gives CASSFEGVSPTPARNEQFF.

The chain is built from TRBV10-3 and TRBJ2-3; D unresolved. CDR1 is ENHRY and CDR2 is SYGVKD in the germline V gene. V lost 6 bases, J lost 0 bases, and 10 bases lay in between. This CDR3 comprises 14 residues. The CDR3 region has the DNA TGTGCCATCAGGACATCTACTAGCACAGATACGCAGTATTTT. It yields the protein CAIRTSTSTDTQYF.

This clone was recorded only once. The J gene is TRBJ1-5, the V gene TRBV28, with 8 bases matching TRBD1. The CDR3 covers 14 residues. Trimming at V came to 6 bases and at J to 7 bases, leaving 8 bases not matched to a gene. CDR1 and CDR2 (germline): MDHEN, SYDVKM. This CDR3 is CASSQGAQKQPQHF. DNA of the CDR3: TGTGCCAGCAGCCAGGGGGCTCAAAAGCAGCCCCAGCATTTT.

The V and J genes are TRBV11-3 and TRBJ2-7; D is unresolved. Germline V CDR1 and CDR2: SGHNT, YENEEA. V dropped 5 bases and J dropped 0 bases, with 11 bases sitting between them. The CDR3 totals 14 residues. CDR3 in DNA: TGTGCCAGCAGCCTGACGGCAGGCTCCTACGAGCAGTACTTC. It specifies CASSLTAGSYEQYF.